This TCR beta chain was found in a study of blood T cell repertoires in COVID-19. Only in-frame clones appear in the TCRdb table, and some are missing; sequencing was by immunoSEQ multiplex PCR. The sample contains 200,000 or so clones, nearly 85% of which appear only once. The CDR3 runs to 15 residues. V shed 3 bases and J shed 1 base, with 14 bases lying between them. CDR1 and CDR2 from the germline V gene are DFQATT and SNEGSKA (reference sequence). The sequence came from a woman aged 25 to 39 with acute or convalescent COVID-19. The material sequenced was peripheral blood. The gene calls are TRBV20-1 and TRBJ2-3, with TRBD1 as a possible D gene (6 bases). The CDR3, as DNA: TGCAGTGCTAGTTGGGGACACGGAGGCACAGATACGCAGTATTTT. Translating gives CSASWGHGGTDTQYF.